The 20 T cell receptor beta chains given below trace back to one sample, sequenced in a study of cytomegalovirus exposure and HLA in healthy donors. It was with 60 Vbeta and 13 Jbeta primers that the PCR ran. Measured with immunoSEQ multiplex PCR; TCRdb has only the in-frame clones, and not every one. In the table there are fewer than 90,000 clones, nearly 80% of which are singletons. Sequencing was performed on PBMCs. The receptors shown here come from a female donor in good health and CMV-seronegative.

This chain connects TRBV2 to TRBJ2-1, with 7 bases identical to TRBD1. CDR3 length equals 14 residues. Germline trimming cut 5 bases from V and 3 bases from J; bases unmatched to any gene: 4. CDR1 is SNHLY and CDR2 is FYNNEI in the germline V gene. CDR3 region: CASSTSGGYNEQFF. The CDR3 DNA is TGTGCCAGCAGTACCTCAGGGGGCTACAATGAGCAGTTCTTC.

The chain links TRBV5-1 to TRBJ1-5; the D gene is possibly TRBD1 (5 bases). There are 15 residues in the CDR3. Germline CDR1 and CDR2: SGHRS and YFSETQ. Trimming took 5 bases from V and 0 from J, leaving 12 bases between them. CDR3 nucleotides: TGCGCCAGCAGAAGACAGACATATAGCAATCAGCCCCAGCATTTT. The encoded protein is CASRRQTYSNQPQHF.

The chain uses TRBV28 and TRBJ2-1, with D possibly matching TRBD1 (5 bases). V lost 2 bases, J lost 9 bases, and 11 bases lay in between. This CDR3 comprises 13 residues. Looked up from germline, CDR1 is MDHEN and CDR2 is SYDVKM. In DNA form, the CDR3 reads TGTGCCAGCAGTTTAGGACAATCTAGTGAGCAGTTCTTC. Amino acid sequence: CASSLGQSSEQFF.

The chain couples TRBV7-9 to TRBJ1-2; TRBD1 aligns across 9 bases. From germline, CDR1 is SEHNR and CDR2 FQNEAQ (reference sequence). V shed 2 bases, J shed 4 bases, and the junction held 5 bases outside the gene matches. The CDR3 has 15 residues. CDR3 in DNA: TGTGCCAGCAGCTTATTTACAGGGGGCGTCTATGGCTACACCTTC. It yields the protein CASSLFTGGVYGYTF.

This chain uses TRBV7-8 with TRBJ2-2; D perhaps matches TRBD1 (5 bases). The V gene's germline CDR1 is SGHVS and CDR2 FQNEAQ. The CDR3 covers 14 residues. The ends were cut back, 5 bases at V and 1 base at J, with 8 bases in the middle. CDR3 DNA sequence: TGTGCCAGCAGCCCCGGACAGAACACCGGGGAGCTGTTTTTT. This gives the protein CASSPGQNTGELFF.

This clone occurred once. The chain couples TRBV29-1 to TRBJ2-7; 7 bases line up with TRBD1. The V and J ends lost 4 bases and 2 bases, in that order; junction bases with no gene match: 8. The germline CDR1 and CDR2 sequences are SQVTM and ANQGSEA. The CDR3 sequence is 14 residues long. In DNA, the CDR3 is TGCAGCGTTGCTGAGAGGGGGCAACCCTACGAGCAGTACTTC. It yields the protein CSVAERGQPYEQYF.

This clone turned up a few times. This chain uses TRBV7-9 with TRBJ2-5, with TRBD1 identical over 8 bases. Trimming removed 3 bases from V and 3 bases from J; junction bases left unmatched: 0. Germline V lookup: CDR1 SEHNR, CDR2 FQNEAQ (reference sequence). This CDR3 spans 13 amino acids. The DNA for the CDR3 is TGTGCCAGCAGCTTGACAGGGGAAGAGACCCAGTACTTC. Translating it yields CASSLTGEETQYF.

The V gene is TRBV7-2, the J gene TRBJ2-3; D perhaps matches TRBD1 (6 bases). This CDR3 is built from 16 residues. CDR1 and CDR2 (germline): SGHTA, FQGNSA. V lost 0 bases, J lost 2 bases, and 12 bases lay in between. The CDR3 coding sequence is TGTGCCAGCAGCTTAGCGGCCTCAGGGGTCACAGATACGCAGTATTTT. This gives the protein CASSLAASGVTDTQYF.

The J gene is TRBJ2-7, the V gene TRBV19; 7 positions agree with TRBD1. The CDR3 loop spans 14 amino acids. With 2 bases clipped from V and 5 bases from J, the junction kept 6 bases outside the gene matches. The germline V gene encodes CDR1 LNHDA and CDR2 SQIVND (reference sequence). CDR3 protein: CASSIYRGIDEQYF. The CDR3 nucleotides read TGTGCCAGTAGTATATACAGGGGTATCGACGAGCAGTACTTC.

This clone showed up many times. The chain links TRBV28 to TRBJ2-7; D is possibly TRBD2 (5 bases). Germline V CDR1 and CDR2: MDHEN, SYDVKM. The V and J ends lost 7 bases and 5 bases respectively, with 6 bases between them. This CDR3 region has 10 residues. The CDR3 sequence: CASNGNEQYF. The CDR3 bases are TGTGCCAGCAACGGGAACGAGCAGTACTTC.

This sequence joins TRBV9 and TRBJ2-3, with D unclear. Germline values: CDR1 SGDLS, CDR2 YYNGEE. Trimming left V 4 bases short and J 2 bases short, with 8 bases between. The CDR3 loop spans 13 amino acids. The CDR3 is CASSPLYTDTQYF. DNA of the CDR3: TGTGCCAGCAGCCCCCTCTACACAGATACGCAGTATTTT.

About this clone itself: At one of its ends the junction is not consistent with the germline gene, which may arise from a read error. J is TRBJ1-6 and V is TRBV2; 7 nucleotides line up with TRBD1. The CDR3 runs to 11 residues. Germline V gene lookup returns CDR1 SNHLY and CDR2 FYNNEI. The CDR3 region has the DNA TGTGCCAGCAGTGCGGCGGGACAGTCTTACTTT. Protein: CASSAAGQSYF.

V gene TRBV28 combines with J gene TRBJ1-1; D remains ambiguous. Per the germline V gene, CDR1 is MDHEN and CDR2 is SYDVKM. This CDR3 is built from 15 residues. With 4 bases removed from V and 4 bases from J, the gap between germline ends came to 16 bases. The CDR3 protein is CASSSAGGGSTEAFF. In DNA form, the CDR3 reads TGTGCCAGCAGTTCCGCGGGCGGAGGGTCCACTGAAGCTTTCTTT. Supplemented by reference TRBV28 and TRBJ1-1, the full variable domain reads DVKVTQSSRYLVKRTGEKVFLECVQDMDHENMFWYRQDPGLGLRLIYFSYDVKMKEKGDIPEGYSVSREKKERFSLILESASTNQTSMYLCASSSAGGGSTEAFFGQGTRLTVV.

This chain links TRBV29-1 with TRBJ1-2; tentatively, D is TRBD1 (5 bases). Germline-derived CDR1 and CDR2 are SQVTM and ANQGSEA. CDR3 length: 15 amino acids. V was shortened by 7 bases and J by 2 bases, with 20 bases between the two germline ends. The CDR3 bases are TGCAGCGCTCCCGACAGTTCCTTCCTAAACTATGGCTACACCTTC. Its translation: CSAPDSSFLNYGYTF.

The rearrangement joins TRBV28 to TRBJ1-1; 8 bases are a match to TRBD1. The CDR3 runs to 15 residues. CDR1 MDHEN and CDR2 SYDVKM come from the germline V gene. V shed 7 bases and J 4 bases; nucleotides not matched to a gene: 11. In DNA form, the CDR3 reads TGTGCCAGCAATCAACAGACAGGGGTGGGCACTGAAGCTTTCTTT. Its protein product is CASNQQTGVGTEAFF. Supplemented by reference TRBV28 and TRBJ1-1, the full variable domain reads DVKVTQSSRYLVKRTGEKVFLECVQDMDHENMFWYRQDPGLGLRLIYFSYDVKMKEKGDIPEGYSVSREKKERFSLILESASTNQTSMYLCASNQQTGVGTEAFFGQGTRLTVV.

There are a few counts of this clone. V is TRBV2 and J is TRBJ2-1; weak D call: TRBD1 (5 bases). The CDR3 consists of 11 residues. Germline CDR1 SNHLY, CDR2 FYNNEI. V was clipped by 7 bases and J by 4 bases, with 5 bases between them. CDR3 DNA sequence: TGTGCCAGCAAGGGGTACAATGAGCAGTTCTTC. Encoded protein: CASKGYNEQFF.

The chain is built from TRBV4-2 and TRBJ1-5, with D unclear. The germline V and J ends were trimmed by 0 bases and 7 bases, with 7 bases remaining between them. Germline CDR1 reads LGHNA; CDR2 reads YNFKEQ. The CDR3 totals 13 residues. CDR3 sequence: CASSQDLAQPQHF. DNA for the CDR3: TGTGCCAGCAGCCAAGATTTGGCCCAGCCCCAGCATTTT.

The genes are TRBV5-4 and TRBJ2-5, with TRBD1 matching 8 bases. The CDR3 totals 14 residues. Trimming at V came to 4 bases and at J to 1 base, leaving 3 bases not matched to a gene. The germline gives CDR1 SGHNT, CDR2 YYREEE (reference sequence). CDR3 in DNA: TGTGCCAGCAGCCAGGACAGGGCCCAAGAGACCCAGTACTTC. This codes for CASSQDRAQETQYF.

V gene TRBV11-1 combines with J gene TRBJ1-1; maybe TRBD1 (5 bases). The germline V and J ends were trimmed by 2 bases and 2 bases, with 12 bases remaining between them. The CDR3 spans 15 residues. Looked up from germline, CDR1 is SGHAT and CDR2 is FQDESV (reference sequence). For the CDR3, the DNA is TGTGCCAGCAGCTTACAGGGCCGGGTAAACACTGAAGCTTTCTTT. It specifies CASSLQGRVNTEAFF.

The gene calls are TRBV7-9 and TRBJ2-5, with D possibly TRBD2 on 5 matching bases. The CDR3 spans 14 residues. Germline lookup yields CDR1 SEHNR and CDR2 FQNEAQ (reference sequence). The V and J ends lost 3 bases and 2 bases respectively, with 10 bases between them. CDR3 sequence: CASSLFGVQETQYF. In DNA, the CDR3 is TGTGCCAGCAGCTTGTTCGGGGTACAAGAGACCCAGTACTTC.